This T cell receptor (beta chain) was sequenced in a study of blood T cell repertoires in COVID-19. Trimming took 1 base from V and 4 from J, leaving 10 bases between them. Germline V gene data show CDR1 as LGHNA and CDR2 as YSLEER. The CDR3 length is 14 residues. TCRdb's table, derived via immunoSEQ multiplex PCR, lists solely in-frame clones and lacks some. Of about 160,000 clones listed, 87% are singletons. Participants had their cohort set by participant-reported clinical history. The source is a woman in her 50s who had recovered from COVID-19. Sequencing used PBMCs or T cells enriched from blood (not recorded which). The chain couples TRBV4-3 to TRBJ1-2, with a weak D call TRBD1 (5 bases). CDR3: CASSQGQLAYGYTF. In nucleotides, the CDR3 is TGCGCCAGCAGCCAAGGACAGCTGGCCTATGGCTACACCTTC.